The 10 T cell receptor beta chains in this list originate from one sample, sequenced in a study of cytomegalovirus exposure and HLA in healthy donors. The method was immunoSEQ multiplex PCR; TCRdb's version includes in-frame clones alone and lacks a portion of them. The repertoire holds some 150,000 clones, with about 94% as singletons. Sequences were obtained from PBMCs. The source of these receptors is a man aged 18 to 29 in good health and CMV-seropositive.

The chain recombines TRBV9 with TRBJ2-3; 9 nucleotides match TRBD1. V shed 3 bases, J shed 4 bases, and the junction held 3 bases outside the gene matches. Germline V gives CDR1 SGDLS, CDR2 YYNGEE. This CDR3 spans 14 amino acids. The CDR3 DNA sequence: TGTGCCAGCAGCGCGGGACAGGGACCAGATACGCAGTATTTT. Translation: CASSAGQGPDTQYF. Together with reference TRBV9 and TRBJ2-3, the CDR3 gives the full variable domain: DSGVTQTPKHLITATGQRVTLRCSPRSGDLSVYWYQQSLDQGLQFLIQYYNGEERAKGNILERFSAQQFPDLHSELNLSSLELGDSALYFCASSAGQGPDTQYFGPGTRLTVL.

V gene TRBV29-1 combines with J gene TRBJ2-1, with TRBD1 identical over 8 bases. The V segment lost 7 bases and the J segment 6 bases; nucleotides outside the gene matches: 11. Germline V gene lookup returns CDR1 SQVTM and CDR2 ANQGSEA. This CDR3 is 14 amino acids long. CDR3 nucleotides: TGCAGCGCATGGGACAGGCTTACCTTCAATGAGCAGTTCTTC. It is translated as CSAWDRLTFNEQFF.

The J gene is TRBJ2-1, the V gene TRBV10-3; D perhaps matches TRBD2 (5 bases). Germline V CDR1 and CDR2: ENHRY, SYGVKD. Trimming pared 5 bases from V and 7 bases from J, leaving 12 bases between. The CDR3 extends over 13 amino acids. This CDR3 is CAISPSSGNEQFF. The CDR3 DNA sequence: TGTGCCATCAGTCCCAGTTCGGGGAATGAGCAGTTCTTC.

J is TRBJ2-2 and V is TRBV6-1; D is ambiguous. V dropped 0 bases and J dropped 8 bases, with 7 bases sitting between them. CDR3 length: 13 amino acids. Looked up from germline, CDR1 is MNHNS and CDR2 is SASEGT. The CDR3 DNA follows: TGTGCCAGCAGTGAAGCCATCCAGGGGGAGCTGTTTTTT. It specifies CASSEAIQGELFF.

The chain couples TRBV2 to TRBJ1-6, with TRBD1 matching over 7 bases. Losses at the gene ends were 6 bases for V and 8 bases for J; bases not matched to a gene: 7. This CDR3 has 14 amino acids. Germline V lookup: CDR1 SNHLY, CDR2 FYNNEI. CDR3 sequence: CASRRDRVYSPLHF. In DNA, the CDR3 is TGTGCCAGCAGGCGAGACAGGGTCTATTCACCCCTCCACTTT.

This clone was observed once. The V gene is TRBV7-9, the J gene TRBJ2-3; D ambiguous. The CDR3 totals 14 residues. Trimming pared 2 bases from V and 1 base from J, leaving 7 bases between. The germline gives CDR1 SEHNR, CDR2 FQNEAQ (reference sequence). CDR3 coding DNA: TGTGCCAGCAGCTTATCCCTTCGCACAGATACGCAGTATTTT. It yields the protein CASSLSLRTDTQYF.

This chain joins TRBV14 and TRBJ2-1; D remains ambiguous. V gave up 3 bases and J gave up 0 bases, with 12 bases separating them. CDR1 SGHDN and CDR2 FVKESK come from the germline V gene. The CDR3 loop spans 16 amino acids. CDR3 protein: CASSHRIRSSYNEQFF. CDR3 sequence (DNA): TGTGCCAGCAGCCACCGTATAAGGAGCTCCTACAATGAGCAGTTCTTC. The variable domain in full, completed from reference TRBV14 and TRBJ2-1, reads EAGVTQFPSHSVIEKGQTVTLRCDPISGHDNLYWYRRVMGKEIKFLLHFVKESKQDESGMPNNRFLAERTGGTYSTLKVQPAELEDSGVYFCASSHRIRSSYNEQFFGPGTRLTVL.

The gene calls are TRBV10-3 and TRBJ2-3; D might be TRBD2 (6 bases). Trimming left V 6 bases short and J 0 bases short, with 7 bases between. This CDR3 is 13 amino acids long. Germline CDR1 is ENHRY and CDR2 is SYGVKD. CDR3 sequence reads: CAIRSGSTDTQYF. The CDR3 coding sequence is TGTGCCATCAGGAGCGGGAGCACAGATACGCAGTATTTT.

This sequence joins TRBV5-1 and TRBJ1-2; 7 bases are a match to TRBD1. Germline V lookup: CDR1 SGHRS, CDR2 YFSETQ. The CDR3 spans 17 residues. V trimming: 2 bases; J trimming: 8 bases; junction bases outside the gene matches: 18. CDR3 sequence: CASSFGRDSAILGGYTF. The CDR3 bases are TGCGCCAGCAGCTTCGGCCGGGACAGCGCTATACTCGGCGGCTACACCTTC.

The chain uses TRBV9 and TRBJ2-3, with 7 nucleotides matching TRBD2. Germline CDR1 SGDLS, CDR2 YYNGEE. This CDR3 is built from 15 residues. V lost 0 bases to trimming and J lost 5 bases; unmatched junction nucleotides: 6. The CDR3: CASSVGLAGGDTQYF. In nucleotides, the CDR3 is TGTGCCAGCAGCGTAGGACTAGCCGGCGGAGATACGCAGTATTTT.